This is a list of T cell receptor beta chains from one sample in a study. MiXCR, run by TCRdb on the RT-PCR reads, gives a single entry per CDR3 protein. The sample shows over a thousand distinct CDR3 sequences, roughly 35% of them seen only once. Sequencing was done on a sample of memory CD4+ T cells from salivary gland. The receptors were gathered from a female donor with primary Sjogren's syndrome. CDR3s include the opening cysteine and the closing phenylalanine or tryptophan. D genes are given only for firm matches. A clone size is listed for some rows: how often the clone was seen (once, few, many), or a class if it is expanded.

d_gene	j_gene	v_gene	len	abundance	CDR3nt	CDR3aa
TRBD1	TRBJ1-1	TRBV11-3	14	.	TGTGCCAGCAGCCCAAAGACAGGGCGCACTGAAGCTTTCTTT	CASSPKTGRTEAFF
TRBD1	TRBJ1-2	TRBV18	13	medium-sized	TGTGCCAGCTCACCACAGGGGGCGGATGGCTACACCTTC	CASSPQGADGYTF
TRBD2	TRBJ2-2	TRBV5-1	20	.	TGCGCCAGCAGCCCGGGGGAGAGCCTAGCGGGGGCCGCGAACACCGGGGAGCTGTTTTTT	CASSPGESLAGAANTGELFF
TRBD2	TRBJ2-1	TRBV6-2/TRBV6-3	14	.	TGTGCCAGCACTCACCGGTGGACTAGCGGGGGGGAGTTCTTC	CASTHRWTSGGEFF
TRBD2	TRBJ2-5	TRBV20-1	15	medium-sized	TGCAGTGCTAGAGGCGCCGGGACTATGGCAAAGACCCAGTACTTC	CSARGAGTMAKTQYF
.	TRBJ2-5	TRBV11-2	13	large	TGTGCCACCGAGGGGGGGGCCTTAGAGACCCAGTACTTC	CATEGGALETQYF
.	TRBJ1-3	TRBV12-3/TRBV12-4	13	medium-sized	TGTGCCAGCAGTCTGAATGGGGAAAACACCATATATTTT	CASSLNGENTIYF
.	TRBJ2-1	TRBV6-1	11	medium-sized	TGTGCCAGCAGTGGGAGGGGTGAGCAGTTCTTC	CASSGRGEQFF
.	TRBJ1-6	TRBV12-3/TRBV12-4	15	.	TGTGCCAGCAGTTTTAATGGAGGGCCGGATTCACCCCTCCACTTT	CASSFNGGPDSPLHF
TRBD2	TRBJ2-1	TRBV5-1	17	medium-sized	TGCGCCAGCAGCGTGGGACTAGCGGGTTCATCCTACAATGAGCAGTTCTTC	CASSVGLAGSSYNEQFF
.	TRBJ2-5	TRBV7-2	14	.	TGTGCCAGCAGCCCCCGGGTAGACCAAGAGACCCAGTACTTC	CASSPRVDQETQYF
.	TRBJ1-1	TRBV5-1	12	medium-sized	TGCGCCAGTATCGGAGGGGAGGCTGAAGCTTTCTTT	CASIGGEAEAFF
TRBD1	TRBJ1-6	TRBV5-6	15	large	TGTGCCAGCAGCGTGTCAGGGGGATCCACTTCACCCCTCCACTTT	CASSVSGGSTSPLHF
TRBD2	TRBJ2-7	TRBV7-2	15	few	TGTGCCAGCAGCGTCGAATCTAGCGGGGGTTACGAGCAGTACTTC	CASSVESSGGYEQYF
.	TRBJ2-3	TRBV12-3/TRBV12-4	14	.	TGTGCCAGCAGTTTAAGGGCAGGGGTAGATACGCAGTATTTT	CASSLRAGVDTQYF
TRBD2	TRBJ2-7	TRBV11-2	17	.	TGTGCCAGCAGCTTCGCTGGGACTACCGGGAGCTCCTACGAGCAGTACTTC	CASSFAGTTGSSYEQYF
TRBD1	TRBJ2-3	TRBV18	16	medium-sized	TGTGCCAGCTCATTTCCGGGACAGGGGATGGCAGATACGCAGTATTTT	CASSFPGQGMADTQYF
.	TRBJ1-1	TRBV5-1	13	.	TGCGCCAGCAGCCTCCCGACAGGCACTGAAGCTTTCTTT	CASSLPTGTEAFF
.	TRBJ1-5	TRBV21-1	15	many	TGTGCCAGCAGCAAAGTGAGAGGGAGCAATCAGCCCCAGCATTTT	CASSKVRGSNQPQHF
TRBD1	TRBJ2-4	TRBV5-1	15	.	TGCGCCAGCAGCTTGGCGGACAGGGATAAAAACATTCAGTACTTC	CASSLADRDKNIQYF
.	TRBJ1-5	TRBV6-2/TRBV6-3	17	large	TGTGCCAGCAGTTACATCGCGGGGGGCTCGGGCAATCAGCCCCAGCATTTT	CASSYIAGGSGNQPQHF
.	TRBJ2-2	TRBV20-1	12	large	TGCAGTGCTAGAGAGAACACCGGGGAGCTGTTTTTT	CSARENTGELFF
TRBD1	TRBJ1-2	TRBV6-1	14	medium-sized	TGTGCCAGTAGGAAGGGACAGGGATTCTATGGCTACACCTTC	CASRKGQGFYGYTF
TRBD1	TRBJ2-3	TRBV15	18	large	TGTGCCACCAGCAGAGATTTGGGACAGGGGGCCGTGGCAGATACGCAGTATTTT	CATSRDLGQGAVADTQYF
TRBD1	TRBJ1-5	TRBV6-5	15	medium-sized	TGTGCCAGCAGTTCACACTTGGGACAGAGTCAGCCCCAGCATTTT	CASSSHLGQSQPQHF
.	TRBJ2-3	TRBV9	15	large	TGTGCCAGCAGCCCCTCCCCGTGGATCACAGATACGCAGTATTTT	CASSPSPWITDTQYF
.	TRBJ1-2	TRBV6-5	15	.	TGTGCCAGCAGTTACGGGGCAGGGGCGGACTATGGCTACACCTTC	CASSYGAGADYGYTF
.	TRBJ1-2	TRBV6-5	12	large	TGTGCCAGCAGGGCAGAGGGACAAGGCTACACCTTC	CASRAEGQGYTF
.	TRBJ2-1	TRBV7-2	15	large	TGTGCCAGCAGCTTGTGGGCGGGGCCTTACAATGAGCAGTTCTTC	CASSLWAGPYNEQFF
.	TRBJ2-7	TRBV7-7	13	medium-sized	TGTGCTAGCAGCTTATACCGGGAGACCGAGCAGTACTTC	CASSLYRETEQYF
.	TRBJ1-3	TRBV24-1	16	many	TGTGCCACCCCCCCAACAAGCCGCTCCTCTGGAAACACCATATATTTT	CATPPTSRSSGNTIYF
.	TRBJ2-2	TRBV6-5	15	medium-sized	TGTGCCAGCAGTTTACTAGCAGGGAACACCGGGGAGCTGTTTTTT	CASSLLAGNTGELFF